This TCR beta chain comes out of a study of technical replicates of blood from a handful of donors. Germline V gives CDR1 SGHRS, CDR2 YFSETQ. The CDR3 has 15 amino acids. With 2 bases removed from V and 4 bases from J, the gap between germline ends came to 13 bases. Only in-frame clones appear in the TCRdb table, and some are missing; sequencing was by immunoSEQ multiplex PCR. The table includes 75,000 to 95,000 clones, around 94% detected once. This TCR was sampled from a human donor in good health. The genes are TRBV5-1 and TRBJ1-5; weak D call: TRBD1 (5 bases). The sequencing input was T cells isolated from PBMCs. Written as DNA, the CDR3 is TGCGCCAGCAGCTTCTCCACAGGTAGTAATCAGCCCCAGCATTTT. It encodes CASSFSTGSNQPQHF.